This TCR beta chain was profiled in a study of OX40 agonist ivuxolimab in advanced cancers. Concerning the study at large: The costimulatory receptor OX40 (CD134) was targeted by ivuxolimab, a fully human IgG2 agonistic monoclonal antibody. Intravenous ivuxolimab was administered to patients every 2 weeks at six dose levels: 0.01, 0.1, 0.3, 1.5, 3 and 10 mg/kg. Of the approximately 54 patients in dose escalation, about 20 had hepatocellular carcinoma, around 15 had melanoma, 9 had renal cell carcinoma and 9 had head and neck cancer. The dose-escalation cohort was approximately 83% male with a mean age of approximately 60 years, ranging from about 23 to 85. Prior anti-PD-1, anti-PD-L1 or anti-CTLA-4 therapy was permitted, and checkpoint inhibitors had been received by more than 35% of dose-escalation patients. Partial responses occurred in three dose-escalation patients: two with cutaneous melanoma and one with hepatocellular carcinoma. Peripheral TCRbeta sequencing was intended to test whether TCR sequence diversity was altered and clonal T-cell expansion was caused by ivuxolimab. The paper describes the monotherapy dose-escalation part (N of about 52 patients) of the phase I trial of ivuxolimab.

Beyond this particular receptor, the publication reports: At doses of 0.1 to 3.0 mg/kg, clonal expansion of both CD4+ and CD8+ blood T cells was observed from baseline to week 6. On average, CD8+ T cells showed more expanded clones than CD4+ T cells after ivuxolimab. Partial responders in the 0.1-3.0 mg/kg groups had among the lowest normalized peripheral clonal expansion, especially among CD8+ T cells. The antigen specificity of the peripheral T cells that underwent clonal expansion was not determined. Low levels of normalized T-cell clonal expansion were also seen in some patients who did not respond.

The CDR3 measures 14 amino acids from cysteine to phenylalanine. Of the read, only the CDR3 DNA is kept; its 42 bases are in frame from base 1. The trim is 6 bases for V and 3 bases for J, with a gap of 14 bases between the germline ends. Taken from the germline V gene (reference sequence), the CDR1 and CDR2 loops are SEHNR and FQNEAQ. Genomic DNA was extracted from sorted cells for sequencing of the TCRbeta CDR3 region. TCRbeta CDR3 regions were sequenced using the immunoSEQ Assay. TCRdb obtained this table from immuneACCESS and retained in-frame rearrangements with V and J assigned. These tables miss some clones; where compared with another copy, unresolved V genes account for less than half of the shortfall, and the remainder is unexplained. The sample profile shows roughly 110,000 clones; around 93% of them were found once. Around 1.2% of the sample rests with the top ten. Note on this clone: The clone's antigen remains unknown. Base qualities are not provided; no much larger clone lies one nucleotide away.

Patients with a history of autoimmune disease or receiving systemic immunosuppression were excluded from the trial. In every dose cohort, peripheral blood was drawn for TCR sequencing at baseline, cycle 4 day 1, and cycle 7 day 1. The samples were taken from a phase I, first-in-human, multicenter, open-label dose-escalation trial of ivuxolimab. Adults with locally advanced or metastatic melanoma, renal cell carcinoma, hepatocellular carcinoma or head and neck squamous cell carcinoma were enrolled in the trial. Before TCR sequencing, CD4+ and CD8+ T cells were separately sorted from peripheral blood.

This TCR derives from an adult with an advanced solid tumor such as melanoma, head and neck, liver or kidney cancer. This sequence uses TRBV7-9 and TRBJ2-5; the D segment might be TRBD1 or TRBD2, since each matches 5 bases. Sample: CD4+ or CD8+ T cells sorted from blood, taken in a trial of the OX40 agonist ivuxolimab. The CDR3 amino acid sequence is: CASRTGTAEETQYF. The base sequence is TGTGCCAGCAGGACCGGGACCGCCGAAGAGACCCAGTACTTC.